This TCR beta chain was observed in a study of control samples from healthy donors and cancer patients. With respect to this clone: This CDR3 fails to terminate in the conserved phenylalanine or tryptophan, so it likely reflects a read error. The limits of the CDR3 on the DNA are not certain, so only TCRdb's listed CDR3 is given.

The protocol was immunoSEQ multiplex PCR, while the TCRdb copy is restricted to in-frame clones and leaves out a portion. The sample has some 150,000 clones, around nine tenths seen once. CDR1 WNHNN and CDR2 SYGVQD come from the germline V gene (reference sequence). The CDR3 numbers 9 amino acids, ends counted. The sample taken for sequencing was blood. The receptor comes from a man aged 25-45 years in good health. This sequence joins TRBV10-1 and TRBJ1-1. CDR3 loop: CASTEGRSE.